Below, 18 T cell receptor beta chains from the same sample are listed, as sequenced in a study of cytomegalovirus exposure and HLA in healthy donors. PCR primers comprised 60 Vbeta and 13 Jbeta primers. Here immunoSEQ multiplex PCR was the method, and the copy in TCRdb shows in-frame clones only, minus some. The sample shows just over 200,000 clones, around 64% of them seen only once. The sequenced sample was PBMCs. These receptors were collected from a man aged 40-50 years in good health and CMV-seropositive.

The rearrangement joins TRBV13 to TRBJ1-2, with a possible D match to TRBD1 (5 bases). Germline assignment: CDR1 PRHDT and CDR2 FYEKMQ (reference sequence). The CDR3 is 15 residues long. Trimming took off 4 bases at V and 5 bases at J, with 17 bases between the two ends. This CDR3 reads CASSSGGDGTYGYTF. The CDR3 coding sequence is TGTGCCAGCAGCTCTGGGGGGGACGGAACTTATGGCTACACCTTC.

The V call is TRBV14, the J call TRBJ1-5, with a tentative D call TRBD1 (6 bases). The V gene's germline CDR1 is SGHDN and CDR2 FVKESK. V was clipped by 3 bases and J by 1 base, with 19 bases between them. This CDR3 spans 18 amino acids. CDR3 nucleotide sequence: TGTGCCAGCAGCCATCTACAGGGTCTAATATTAAGCAATCAGCCCCAGCATTTT. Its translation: CASSHLQGLILSNQPQHF. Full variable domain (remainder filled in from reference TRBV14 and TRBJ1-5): EAGVTQFPSHSVIEKGQTVTLRCDPISGHDNLYWYRRVMGKEIKFLLHFVKESKQDESGMPNNRFLAERTGGTYSTLKVQPAELEDSGVYFCASSHLQGLILSNQPQHFGDGTRLSIL.

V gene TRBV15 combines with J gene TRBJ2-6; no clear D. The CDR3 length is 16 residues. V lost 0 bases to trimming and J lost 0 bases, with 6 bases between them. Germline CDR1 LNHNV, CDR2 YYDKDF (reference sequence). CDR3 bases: TGTGCCACCAGCAGAGATCCCCACTCTGGGGCCAACGTCCTGACTTTC. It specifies CATSRDPHSGANVLTF.

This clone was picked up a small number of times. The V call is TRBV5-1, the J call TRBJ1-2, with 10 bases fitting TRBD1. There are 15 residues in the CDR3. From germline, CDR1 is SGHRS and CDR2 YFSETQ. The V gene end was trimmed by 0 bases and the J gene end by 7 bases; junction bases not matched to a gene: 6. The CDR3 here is CASSLGGTGVSGYTF. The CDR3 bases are TGCGCCAGCAGCTTGGGTGGGACAGGGGTTTCTGGCTACACCTTC.

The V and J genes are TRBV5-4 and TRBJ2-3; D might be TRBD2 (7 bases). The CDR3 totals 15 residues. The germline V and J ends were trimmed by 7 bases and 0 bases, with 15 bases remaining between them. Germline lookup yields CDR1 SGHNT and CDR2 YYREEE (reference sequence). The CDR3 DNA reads TGTGCCAGCCGCGCAAGGGGGGGGAGCACAGATACGCAGTATTTT. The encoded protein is CASRARGGSTDTQYF.

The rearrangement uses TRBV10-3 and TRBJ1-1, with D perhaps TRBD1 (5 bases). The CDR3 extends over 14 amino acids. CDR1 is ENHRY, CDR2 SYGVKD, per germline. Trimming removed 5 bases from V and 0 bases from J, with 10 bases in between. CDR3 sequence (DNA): TGTGCCATCAGTCGGGGGGGGATGAACACTGAAGCTTTCTTT. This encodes CAISRGGMNTEAFF.

CDR3 region: CASSSDRGPGNTIYF. In DNA, the CDR3 is TGTGCCAGCAGCTCGGACAGGGGGCCCGGAAACACCATATATTTT. The rearrangement links TRBV7-2 to TRBJ1-3, with 11 bases matching TRBD1. The V gene's germline CDR1 is SGHTA and CDR2 FQGNSA. The CDR3 runs to 15 residues. The J segment lost 4 bases and the V segment lost 4 bases, leaving 3 bases of the junction unmatched.

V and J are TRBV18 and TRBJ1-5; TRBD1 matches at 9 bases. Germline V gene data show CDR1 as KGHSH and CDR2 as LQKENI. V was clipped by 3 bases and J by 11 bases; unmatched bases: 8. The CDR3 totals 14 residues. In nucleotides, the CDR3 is TGTGCCAGCTCACCGGGGACAGGGAGTCCGGCCCAGCATTTT. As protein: CASSPGTGSPAQHF. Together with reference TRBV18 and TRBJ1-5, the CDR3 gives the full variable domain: NAGVMQNPRHLVRRRGQEARLRCSPMKGHSHVYWYRQLPEEGLKFMVYLQKENIIDESGMPKERFSAEFPKEGPSILRIQQVVRGDSAAYFCASSPGTGSPAQHFGDGTRLSIL.

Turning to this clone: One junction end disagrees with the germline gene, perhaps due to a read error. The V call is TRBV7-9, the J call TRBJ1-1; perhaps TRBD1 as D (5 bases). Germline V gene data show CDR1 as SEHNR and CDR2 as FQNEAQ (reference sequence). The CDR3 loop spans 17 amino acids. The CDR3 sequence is CSSSPPQGTLDDTEAFF. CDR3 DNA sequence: TGTTCCAGCAGCCCACCTCAGGGAACCCTCGACGACACTGAAGCTTTCTTT.

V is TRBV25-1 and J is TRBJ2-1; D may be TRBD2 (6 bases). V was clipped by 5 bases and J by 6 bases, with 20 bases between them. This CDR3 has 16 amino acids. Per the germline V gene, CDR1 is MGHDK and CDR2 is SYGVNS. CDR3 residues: CASSTRETSGRNEQFF. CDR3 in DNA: TGTGCCAGCAGTACCCGGGAGACCTCAGGTCGCAATGAGCAGTTCTTC.

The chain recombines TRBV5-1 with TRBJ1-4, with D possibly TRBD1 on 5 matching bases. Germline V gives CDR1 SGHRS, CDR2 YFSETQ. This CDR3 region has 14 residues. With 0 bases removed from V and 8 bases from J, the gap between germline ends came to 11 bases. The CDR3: CASSLAGGAEKLFF. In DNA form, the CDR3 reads TGCGCCAGCAGCTTGGCCGGGGGTGCAGAAAAACTGTTTTTT. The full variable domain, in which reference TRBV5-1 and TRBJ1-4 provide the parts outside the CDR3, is KAGVTQTPRYLIKTRGQQVTLSCSPISGHRSVSWYQQTPGQGLQFLFEYFSETQRNKGNFPGRFSGRQFSNSRSEMNVSTLELGDSALYLCASSLAGGAEKLFFGSGTQLSVL.

The CDR3 region has the DNA TGTGCCAGTAGTATCGTCGGGACTAGCGGGGGGGGGCAGTTCTTC. It encodes CASSIVGTSGGGQFF. The gene calls are TRBV19 and TRBJ2-1, with 16 bases matching TRBD2. V lost 3 bases, J lost 12 bases, and 5 bases stayed unmatched. CDR3 length equals 15 residues. Germline V gene sequence: CDR1 LNHDA, CDR2 SQIVND (reference sequence).

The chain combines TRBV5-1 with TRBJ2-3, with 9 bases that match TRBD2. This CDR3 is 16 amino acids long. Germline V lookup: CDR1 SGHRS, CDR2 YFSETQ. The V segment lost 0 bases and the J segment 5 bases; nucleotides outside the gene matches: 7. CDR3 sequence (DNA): TGCGCCAGCAGCTTGGAAGGCGGGGGGGCAATAGATACGCAGTATTTT. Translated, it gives CASSLEGGGAIDTQYF.

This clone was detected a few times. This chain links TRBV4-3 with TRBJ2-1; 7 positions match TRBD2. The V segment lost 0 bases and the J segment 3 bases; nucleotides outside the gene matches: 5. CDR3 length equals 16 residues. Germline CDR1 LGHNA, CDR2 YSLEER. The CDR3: CASSQEPAGVYNEQFF. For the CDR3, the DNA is TGCGCCAGCAGCCAAGAGCCCGCGGGGGTCTACAATGAGCAGTTCTTC.

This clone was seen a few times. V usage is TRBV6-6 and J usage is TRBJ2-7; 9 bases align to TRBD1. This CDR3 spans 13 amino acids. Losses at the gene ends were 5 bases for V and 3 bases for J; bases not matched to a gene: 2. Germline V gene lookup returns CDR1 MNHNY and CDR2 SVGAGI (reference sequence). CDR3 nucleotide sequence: TGTGCCAGCAGTCGGGACAGGGACTACGAGCAGTACTTC. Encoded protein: CASSRDRDYEQYF.

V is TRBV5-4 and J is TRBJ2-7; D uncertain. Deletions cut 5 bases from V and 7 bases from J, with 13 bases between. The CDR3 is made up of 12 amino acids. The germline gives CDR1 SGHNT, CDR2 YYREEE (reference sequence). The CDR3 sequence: CASSPGPLEQYF. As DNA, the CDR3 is TGTGCCAGCAGTCCTGGGCCCTTGGAGCAGTACTTC.

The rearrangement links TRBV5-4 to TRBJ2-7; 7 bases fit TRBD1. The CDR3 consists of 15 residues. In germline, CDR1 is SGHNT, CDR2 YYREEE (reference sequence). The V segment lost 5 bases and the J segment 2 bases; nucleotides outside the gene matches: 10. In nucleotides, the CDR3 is TGTGCCAGCAGGGTGAGGACAGGTGGGACCTACGAGCAGTACTTC. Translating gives CASRVRTGGTYEQYF.

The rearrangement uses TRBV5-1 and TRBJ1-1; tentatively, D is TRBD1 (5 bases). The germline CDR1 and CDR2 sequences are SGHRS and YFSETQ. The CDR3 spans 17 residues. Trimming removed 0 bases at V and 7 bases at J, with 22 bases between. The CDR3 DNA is TGCGCCAGCAGCTTGGTCCCAGGGCCGACTGGTGCCCATGAAGCTTTCTTT. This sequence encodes CASSLVPGPTGAHEAFF. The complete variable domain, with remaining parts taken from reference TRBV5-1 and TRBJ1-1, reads KAGVTQTPRYLIKTRGQQVTLSCSPISGHRSVSWYQQTPGQGLQFLFEYFSETQRNKGNFPGRFSGRQFSNSRSEMNVSTLELGDSALYLCASSLVPGPTGAHEAFFGQGTRLTVV.